This is a list of T cell receptor beta chains from one sample in a study of PD-1 blockade in classical Hodgkin lymphoma. The data were produced by immunoSEQ multiplex PCR, yet TCRdb's version contains in-frame clones alone and is incomplete. Of tens of thousands of clones detected, over 65% appear once; the ten largest clones hold about a fifth. Material: peripheral blood mononuclear cells (PBMCs), obtained before the fourth cycle of nivolumab. These receptors were collected from a human donor with classical Hodgkin lymphoma. The CDR3 runs from the conserved cysteine through the conserved F or W. The order of the fields is D gene, V gene, CDR3 protein. D genes are given only for firm matches.

d_gene: TRBD2
v_gene: TRBV7-8
CDR3aa: CASSMTSGSYNEQFF

d_gene: TRBD1
v_gene: TRBV7-9
CDR3aa: CASSLQGATRNEQFF

d_gene: .
v_gene: TRBV18
CDR3aa: CASSPLATGELFF

d_gene: .
v_gene: TRBV5-1
CDR3aa: CASSPLVGPANYNEQFF

d_gene: .
v_gene: TRBV2
CDR3aa: CASQRDEKLFF

d_gene: TRBD2
v_gene: TRBV18
CDR3aa: CASSTPGGGSTYEQYF

d_gene: .
v_gene: TRBV5-4
CDR3aa: CASSLGQSYSNQPQHF

d_gene: .
v_gene: TRBV2
CDR3aa: CASSGLEGNIQYF

d_gene: TRBD1
v_gene: TRBV28
CDR3aa: CASSVPGQGPYEQYF

d_gene: .
v_gene: TRBV6-1
CDR3aa: CASSEEVTQYF

d_gene: .
v_gene: TRBV18
CDR3aa: CASSYGYEQYF

d_gene: .
v_gene: TRBV5-6
CDR3aa: CASTSWGNTIYF

d_gene: .
v_gene: TRBV7-6
CDR3aa: CASSLGNEQFF

d_gene: .
v_gene: TRBV19
CDR3aa: CASSNGGGGPNTEAFF

d_gene: .
v_gene: TRBV5-1
CDR3aa: CASSGGSPSGNTIYF

d_gene: TRBD1
v_gene: TRBV4-1
CDR3aa: CASSQLRITGQGARGAGELFF

d_gene: .
v_gene: TRBV27
CDR3aa: CASSSLVGGAQYF

d_gene: TRBD1
v_gene: TRBV29-1
CDR3aa: CSVNRGPDTEAFF

d_gene: .
v_gene: TRBV4-1
CDR3aa: CASSQLGLTQETQYF

d_gene: .
v_gene: TRBV5-1
CDR3aa: CASSPTRSSYNEQFF

d_gene: .
v_gene: TRBV29-1
CDR3aa: CSVGDGNQPQHF

d_gene: .
v_gene: TRBV11-2
CDR3aa: CASSSWDQNTEAFF

d_gene: .
v_gene: TRBV21-1
CDR3aa: CASSFPTRAAYSNQPQHF

d_gene: TRBD1
v_gene: TRBV5-8
CDR3aa: CASSAGQGLWDTQYF

d_gene: TRBD2
v_gene: TRBV15
CDR3aa: CATSRDGTSGSMWQFF

d_gene: .
v_gene: TRBV7-6
CDR3aa: CASSLASGLSNQPQHF

d_gene: TRBD2
v_gene: TRBV5-5
CDR3aa: CASSSSGSVETQYF

d_gene: TRBD2
v_gene: TRBV19
CDR3aa: CASSIEVYRTSGTDTQYF

d_gene: TRBD1
v_gene: TRBV6-5
CDR3aa: CASRRDRGSYEQYF

d_gene: TRBD1
v_gene: TRBV7-6
CDR3aa: CASSKFPGQDFYEQYF

d_gene: .
v_gene: TRBV7-9
CDR3aa: CASSRPGVVENYGYTF

d_gene: .
v_gene: TRBV18
CDR3aa: CASSSTRDLGYTF

d_gene: .
v_gene: TRBV29-1
CDR3aa: CSVEEGDEQYF